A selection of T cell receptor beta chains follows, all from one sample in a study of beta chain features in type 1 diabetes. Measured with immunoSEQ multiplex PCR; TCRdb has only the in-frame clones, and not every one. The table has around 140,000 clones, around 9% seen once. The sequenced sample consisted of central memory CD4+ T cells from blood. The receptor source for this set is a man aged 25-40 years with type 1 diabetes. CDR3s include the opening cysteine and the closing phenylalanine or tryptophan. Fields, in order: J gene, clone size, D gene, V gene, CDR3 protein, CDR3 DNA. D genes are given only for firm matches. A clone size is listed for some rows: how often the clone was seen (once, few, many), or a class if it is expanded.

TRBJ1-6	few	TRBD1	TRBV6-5	CASSFGTGNSPLHF	TGTGCCAGCAGTTTCGGGACAGGGAATTCACCCCTCCACTTT
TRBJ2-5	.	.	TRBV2	CASSRTREGETQYF	TGTGCCAGCAGCCGAACCAGGGAAGGCGAGACCCAGTACTTC
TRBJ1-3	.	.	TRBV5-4	CASSSGQRSGNTIYF	TGTGCCAGCAGTTCAGGACAGCGCTCTGGAAACACCATATATTTT
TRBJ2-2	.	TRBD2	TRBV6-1	CASRPGLGTGELFF	TGTGCCAGCAGGCCGGGACTAGGAACCGGGGAGCTGTTTTTT
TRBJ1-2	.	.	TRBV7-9	CASSPGIYGYTF	TGTGCCAGCAGCCCGGGGATTTATGGCTACACCTTC
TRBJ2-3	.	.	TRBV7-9	CASSFRAPSTDTQYF	TGTGCCAGCAGTTTCCGAGCCCCCAGCACAGATACGCAGTATTTT
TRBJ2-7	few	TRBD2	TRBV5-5	CASSLSGGPFYEQYF	TGTGCCAGCAGCTTGAGCGGGGGGCCCTTCTACGAGCAGTACTTC
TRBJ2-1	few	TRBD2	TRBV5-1	CASSFTAGGENEQFF	TGCGCCAGCAGTTTTACAGCGGGGGGCGAGAATGAGCAGTTCTTC
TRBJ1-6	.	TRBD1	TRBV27	CASSLTGTGGYSPLHF	TGTGCCAGCAGTCTCACCGGGACAGGGGGGTATTCACCCCTCCACTTT
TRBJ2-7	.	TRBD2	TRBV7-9	CASSPASGASYEQYF	TGTGCCAGCAGCCCTGCTAGCGGGGCCTCCTACGAGCAGTACTTC
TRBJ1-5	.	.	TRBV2	CASSESIEPQHF	TGTGCCAGCAGTGAATCTATCGAGCCCCAGCATTTT
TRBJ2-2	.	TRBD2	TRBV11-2	CASSPGGGTGELFF	TGTGCCAGCAGTCCTGGGGGGGGAACCGGGGAGCTGTTTTTT
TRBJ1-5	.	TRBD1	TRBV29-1	CSVRESGTGVYGPQHF	TGCAGCGTCCGGGAATCCGGGACAGGAGTCTATGGGCCCCAGCATTTT
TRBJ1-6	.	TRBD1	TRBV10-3	CATLPGTDTNSPLHF	TGTGCCACGCTCCCCGGGACAGACACTAATTCACCCCTCCACTTT
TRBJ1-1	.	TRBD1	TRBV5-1	CASSSGQGPEAFF	TGCGCCAGCAGCTCCGGACAGGGCCCTGAAGCTTTCTTT
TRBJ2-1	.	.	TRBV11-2	CASSPTRGSLNEQFF	TGTGCCAGCAGCCCTACTAGGGGGTCTCTAAATGAGCAGTTCTTC
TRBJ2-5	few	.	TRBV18	CASSPRGRGPQETQYF	TGTGCCAGCTCACCACGAGGTAGAGGGCCACAAGAGACCCAGTACTTC
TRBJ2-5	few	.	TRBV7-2	CASSGGETQYF	TGTGCCAGCAGTGGCGGAGAGACCCAGTACTTC
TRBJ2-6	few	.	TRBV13	CASSFSSGANVLTF	TGTGCCAGCAGCTTTTCGTCCGGGGCCAACGTCCTGACTTTC
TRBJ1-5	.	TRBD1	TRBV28	CASSQPDRAGDQPQHF	TGTGCCAGCAGCCAACCGGACAGGGCGGGGGATCAGCCCCAGCATTTT
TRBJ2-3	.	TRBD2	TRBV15	CATSRRPGLAGGKNTDTQYF	TGTGCCACCAGCCGACGACCGGGACTAGCGGGGGGAAAAAACACAGATACGCAGTATTTT
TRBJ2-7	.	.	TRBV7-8	CASSLDYEQYF	TGTGCCAGCAGCTTAGACTACGAGCAGTACTTC
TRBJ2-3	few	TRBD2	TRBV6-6	CASSPTSARWYF	TGTGCCAGCAGTCCCACTAGCGCCCGTTGGTATTTT
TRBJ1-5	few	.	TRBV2	CASSDSNQPQHF	TGTGCCAGCTCAGATAGCAATCAGCCCCAGCATTTT
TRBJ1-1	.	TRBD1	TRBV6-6	CAISGGQTNTEAFF	TGTGCCATCAGTGGGGGACAGACGAACACTGAAGCTTTCTTT
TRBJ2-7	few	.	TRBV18	CASSPQGVEQYF	TGTGCCAGCTCACCACAGGGGGTCGAGCAGTACTTC
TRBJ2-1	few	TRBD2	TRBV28	CASTPGTNNEQFF	TGTGCCAGCACCCCCGGGACTAACAATGAGCAGTTCTTC
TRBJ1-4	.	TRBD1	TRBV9	CASSLTRDSEKLFF	TGTGCCAGCAGCCTAACAAGGGACAGTGAAAAACTGTTTTTT
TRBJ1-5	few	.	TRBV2	CASSGQGHQPQHF	TGTGCCAGCAGTGGCCAGGGGCATCAGCCCCAGCATTTT
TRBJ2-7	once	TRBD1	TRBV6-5	CASSPDRVLVYEQYF	TGTGCCAGCAGCCCCGACAGGGTACTGGTCTACGAGCAGTACTTC
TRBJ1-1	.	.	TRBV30	CAWTDLGGTAFF	TGTGCCTGGACTGACCTGGGGGGGACGGCTTTCTTT
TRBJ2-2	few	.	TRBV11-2	CASSGPNTGELFF	TGTGCCAGCTCAGGGCCGAACACCGGGGAGCTGTTTTTT
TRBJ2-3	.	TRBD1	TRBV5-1	CASSQGVSTDTQYF	TGCGCCAGCAGCCAGGGGGTTAGCACAGATACGCAGTATTTT
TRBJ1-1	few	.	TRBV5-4	CASSLTGGTEAFF	TGTGCCAGCAGCTTAACGGGGGGGACTGAAGCTTTCTTT
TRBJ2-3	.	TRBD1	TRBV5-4	CASSSGTGVDTQYF	TGTGCCAGCAGCTCGGGGACAGGGGTGGATACGCAGTATTTT
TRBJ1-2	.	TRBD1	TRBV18	CASSPRTGEFYGYTF	TGTGCCAGCTCACCACGGACAGGGGAGTTTTATGGCTACACCTTC
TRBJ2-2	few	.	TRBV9	CASSVGGHGGELFF	TGTGCCAGCAGCGTGGGGGGGCACGGCGGGGAGCTGTTTTTT
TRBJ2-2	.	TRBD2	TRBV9	CASSVFGGVGTGELFF	TGTGCCAGCAGCGTGTTCGGGGGGGTCGGCACCGGGGAGCTGTTTTTT
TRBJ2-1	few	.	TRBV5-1	CASSLPGDVGNEQFF	TGCGCCAGCAGCTTACCAGGGGACGTCGGGAATGAGCAGTTCTTC
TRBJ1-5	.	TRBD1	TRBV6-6	CASSTQDRGNQPQHF	TGTGCCAGCAGTACTCAGGACAGGGGGAACCAGCCCCAGCATTTT
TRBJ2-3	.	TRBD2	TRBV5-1	CASSSGLGVGDTQYF	TGCGCCAGCAGCTCAGGACTAGGGGTAGGCGATACGCAGTATTTT
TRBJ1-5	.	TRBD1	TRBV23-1	CASSLRDRLRNQPQHF	TGCGCCAGCAGTCTGAGGGACAGGCTCCGCAATCAGCCCCAGCATTTT
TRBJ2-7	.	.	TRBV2	CASSGTAYEQYF	TGTGCCAGCAGTGGGACAGCCTACGAGCAGTACTTC
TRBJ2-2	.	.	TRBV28	CASSSGGTDTGELFF	TGTGCCAGCAGTTCAGGGGGGACGGACACCGGGGAGCTGTTTTTT
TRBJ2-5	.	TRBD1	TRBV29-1	CSVVRGRGETQYF	TGCAGCGTTGTGAGGGGGCGCGGGGAGACCCAGTACTTC
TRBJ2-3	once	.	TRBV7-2	CASSLEAYTTDTQYF	TGTGCCAGCAGCTTAGAAGCCTATACCACAGATACGCAGTATTTT
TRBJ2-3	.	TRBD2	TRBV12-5	CASGSTSGATDTQYF	TGTGCTAGTGGGTCGACTAGCGGGGCCACAGATACGCAGTATTTT
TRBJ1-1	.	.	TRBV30	CAWSPQVAFF	TGTGCCTGGAGTCCCCAGGTAGCTTTCTTT
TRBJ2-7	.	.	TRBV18	CASSPRRDEQYF	TGTGCCAGCTCACCAAGGAGGGACGAGCAGTACTTC
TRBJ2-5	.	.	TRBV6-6	CASSAGDVTQYF	TGTGCCAGCAGCGCCGGGGATGTGACCCAGTACTTC
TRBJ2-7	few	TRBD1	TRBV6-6	CASRGQGRDEQYF	TGTGCCAGCAGAGGACAGGGGAGGGACGAGCAGTACTTC
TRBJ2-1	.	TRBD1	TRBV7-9	CASSLAGTGLRNEQFF	TGTGCCAGCAGCCTAGCCGGGACAGGGTTGAGGAATGAGCAGTTCTTC
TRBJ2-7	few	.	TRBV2	CASSEGSTDPRYF	TGTGCCAGCAGTGAAGGATCGACAGACCCCCGGTACTTC
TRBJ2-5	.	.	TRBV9	CASSVGAQETQYF	TGTGCCAGCAGCGTAGGAGCACAAGAGACCCAGTACTTC
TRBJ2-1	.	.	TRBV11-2	CASSSYGSNNEQFF	TGTGCCAGCAGCTCCTACGGGAGTAACAATGAGCAGTTCTTC
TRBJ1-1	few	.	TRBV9	CASSTRPGGTEAFF	TGTGCCAGCAGCACCCGCCCCGGAGGAACTGAAGCTTTCTTT
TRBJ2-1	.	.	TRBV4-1	CASSQDLGRGSLNEQFF	TGCGCCAGCAGCCAAGATCTCGGCAGGGGCTCCCTCAATGAGCAGTTCTTC
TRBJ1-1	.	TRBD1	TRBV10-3	CAISGNRGETEAFF	TGTGCCATCAGTGGTAACAGGGGGGAAACTGAAGCTTTCTTT
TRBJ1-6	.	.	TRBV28	CASSLPAGAYSPLHF	TGTGCCAGCAGTTTGCCGGCGGGGGCTTATTCACCCCTCCACTTT
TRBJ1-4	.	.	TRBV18	CASSPTVNEKLFF	TGTGCCAGCTCACCAACAGTTAATGAAAAACTGTTTTTT